The rows below give T cell receptor beta chains drawn from one sample of a study of cytomegalovirus exposure and HLA in healthy donors. Sequencing used immunoSEQ multiplex PCR; TCRdb keeps in-frame clones, though not all of them. The sample shows about 210,000 clones, about four fifths of them seen only once. The sequenced material came from PBMCs. The source is a man aged 40-49 years in good health and CMV-seropositive. The CDR3 runs from the conserved cysteine through the conserved F or W. A D gene is named only where the DNA matches it firmly. Size is stated for part of the rows, as once, few or many counts, or as a class when the clone is expanded.

size	D	V	J	CDR3	DNA
.	.	TRBV9	TRBJ2-2	CASSVGGSNTGELFF	TGTGCCAGCAGCGTTGGAGGGTCGAACACCGGGGAGCTGTTTTTT
.	TRBD2	TRBV28	TRBJ2-7	CASSGLAYYEQYF	TGTGCCAGCTCGGGACTAGCGTACTACGAGCAGTACTTC
.	.	TRBV18	TRBJ2-1	CASSPGTQAREQFF	TGTGCCAGCTCACCTGGGACTCAAGCCCGTGAGCAGTTCTTC
.	.	TRBV6-5	TRBJ2-5	CASSYGQRETQYF	TGTGCCAGCAGTTACGGGCAGAGAGAGACCCAGTACTTC
.	TRBD2	TRBV27	TRBJ2-1	CASSSASGNEQFF	TGTGCCAGCAGTTCGGCTAGCGGTAATGAGCAGTTCTTC
.	.	TRBV5-4	TRBJ2-3	CASSLFGGSTDTQYF	TGTGCCAGCAGCTTGTTTGGAGGTAGCACAGATACGCAGTATTTT
.	TRBD2	TRBV10-3	TRBJ2-1	CAISGQREGYNEQFF	TGTGCCATCAGTGGCCAGCGGGAGGGATACAATGAGCAGTTCTTC
.	TRBD1	TRBV7-3	TRBJ1-4	CASSARQGATNEKLFF	TGTGCCAGCAGCGCTAGACAGGGCGCAACTAATGAAAAACTGTTTTTT
.	TRBD1	TRBV19	TRBJ1-2	CASSLGQSRGYTF	TGTGCCAGTAGCCTGGGACAGAGTCGGGGCTACACCTTC
.	.	TRBV15	TRBJ2-1	CATSPGAGIYNEQFF	TGTGCCACCAGCCCCGGCGCGGGGATATACAATGAGCAGTTCTTC
.	.	TRBV5-1	TRBJ2-7	CASSLVGQVMSNEQYF	TGCGCCAGCAGCTTGGTTGGTCAGGTCATGTCGAACGAGCAGTACTTC
.	.	TRBV4-1	TRBJ2-1	CAGSQDRDFINEQFF	TGCGCCGGCAGCCAAGATCGGGACTTTATCAATGAGCAGTTCTTC
.	TRBD1	TRBV5-4	TRBJ2-1	CASSFWDRVGRQFF	TGTGCCAGCAGCTTCTGGGACAGGGTAGGTAGGCAGTTCTTC
.	.	TRBV10-1	TRBJ2-7	CASSESGRAYEQYF	TGCGCCAGCAGTGAGTCTGGCAGGGCGTACGAGCAGTACTTC
once	TRBD1	TRBV15	TRBJ2-1	CATSRTGANEQFF	TGTGCCACCAGCAGGACAGGGGCCAATGAGCAGTTCTTC
.	.	TRBV10-3	TRBJ1-6	CAISDRLQENSPLHF	TGTGCCATCAGTGACAGACTTCAAGAAAATTCACCCCTCCACTTT
.	.	TRBV5-6	TRBJ2-5	CASSTRDSGQETQYF	TGTGCCAGCAGCACCCGGGACTCCGGCCAAGAGACCCAGTACTTC
.	.	TRBV7-8	TRBJ1-1	CASSGGRTEAFF	TGTGCCAGCTCCGGCGGTAGGACTGAAGCTTTCTTT
.	.	TRBV5-1	TRBJ1-1	CASSYDGGNTEAFF	TGCGCCAGCAGCTACGACGGGGGGAACACTGAAGCTTTCTTT
.	TRBD2	TRBV5-4	TRBJ2-5	CASSPASTSGRPETQYF	TGTGCCAGCAGCCCCGCGTCAACTAGCGGGAGGCCGGAGACCCAGTACTTC
.	.	TRBV10-1	TRBJ2-3	CASSDAETDTQYF	TGCGCCAGCAGTGACGCAGAAACAGATACGCAGTATTTT
.	.	TRBV6-5	TRBJ2-6	CASSHTGSGANVLTF	TGTGCCAGCAGTCACACAGGGTCAGGGGCCAACGTCCTGACTTTC
few	.	TRBV13	TRBJ1-4	CASSSRGGLVEKLFF	TGTGCCAGCAGCTCCCGAGGCGGGCTGGTTGAAAAACTGTTTTTT
once	TRBD2	TRBV9	TRBJ2-2	CASSVGGSGSAGELFF	TGTGCCAGCAGCGTGGGGGGTAGCGGGAGCGCCGGGGAGCTGTTTTTT
.	.	TRBV10-3	TRBJ2-7	CAIGDKSYEQYF	TGTGCCATCGGGGACAAATCCTACGAGCAGTACTTC
.	TRBD2	TRBV6-5	TRBJ2-7	CASSYGLAGSYEQYF	TGTGCCAGCAGCTACGGACTAGCGGGCTCCTACGAGCAGTACTTC